One and the same sample provided the 27 T cell receptor beta chains below, sequenced in a study of identical twins. TCRdb analysed the 5' RACE reads with MiXCR anew, one entry per CDR3 protein. The sample lists just under 550,000 distinct CDR3 sequences; roughly 15% were seen once. These data also featured in a second study, about yellow fever vaccine responses in identical twins.

Sequenced sample: CD4+ T cells sorted from blood. The receptors derive from a woman under 30 in good health.

The V call is TRBV29-1, the J call TRBJ1-3; D gene uncertain. The CDR3 has 12 residues. The germline CDR1 and CDR2 sequences are SQVTM and ANQGSEA. V lost 5 bases and J lost 4, with 9 bases in between. The CDR3 DNA reads as TGCAGCGTTTACAGAGACGGAAACACCATATATTTT. The encoded protein is CSVYRDGNTIYF.

Only a few counts were recorded for this clonotype. The chain recombines TRBV5-6 with TRBJ2-7, with D possibly matching TRBD2 (5 bases). CDR1 and CDR2 (germline): SGHDT, YYEEEE. The ends were cut back, 2 bases at V and 2 bases at J, with 11 bases in the middle. There are 14 residues in the CDR3. The CDR3 reads CASSFLAGTYEQYF. CDR3 DNA sequence: TGTGCCAGCAGCTTTCTGGCCGGGACCTACGAGCAGTACTTC.

Only a few counts were recorded for this clonotype. The J gene is TRBJ2-7, the V gene TRBV12-3 or TRBV12-4; D not resolved. This CDR3 contains 13 residues. V was shortened by 3 bases and J by 1 base, with 7 bases between the two germline ends. The CDR3 bases are TGTGCCAGCAGTTTGATTGGATCCTACGAGCAGTACTTC. This translates into CASSLIGSYEQYF.

This clonotype was counted only a few times. The junction shows a germline mismatch at one end, possibly a read error. This sequence joins TRBV10-3 and TRBJ2-6; possible D gene TRBD1, 5 bases. The length of the CDR3 is 18 residues. Germline V lookup: CDR1 ENHRY, CDR2 SYGVKD. The CDR3 sequence: CAITEPRLGHSGANVLTF. The CDR3 DNA is TGTGCCATCACTGAGCCTCGGCTTGGACACTCTGGGGCCAACGTCCTGACTTTC.

J is TRBJ2-1 and V is TRBV10-3; 7 bases align to TRBD1. Germline CDR1 reads ENHRY; CDR2 reads SYGVKD. The CDR3 totals 11 residues. With V trimmed by 5 bases and J by 8 bases, 0 bases remained unmatched. Here the CDR3 reads CAISTGDEQFF. The DNA of the CDR3 is TGTGCCATCAGTACAGGGGATGAGCAGTTCTTC.

This clonotype appeared a few times. This chain links TRBV5-1 with TRBJ2-7, with unresolved D. Trimming pared 0 bases from V and 6 bases from J, leaving 10 bases between. This CDR3 contains 13 residues. Germline V gives CDR1 SGHRS, CDR2 YFSETQ. In nucleotides, the CDR3 is TGCGCCAGCAGCTTGGGACCAACGGGCGAGCAGTACTTC. This encodes CASSLGPTGEQYF.

The chain employs TRBV6-2 or TRBV6-3 and TRBJ2-7, with 10 bases matching TRBD2. This CDR3 comprises 16 residues. With 10 bases clipped from V and 5 bases from J, the junction kept 17 bases outside the gene matches. Germline assignment: CDR1 MNHEY and CDR2 SVGEGT. CDR3 in amino acids: CATNTIGLAGVDEQYF. In nucleotides, the CDR3 is TGTGCCACCAACACGATCGGGCTAGCGGGAGTTGACGAGCAGTACTTC.

This clonotype was seen more than once but under ten times. The chain links TRBV20-1 to TRBJ2-1; 16 positions match TRBD2. The V segment lost 0 bases and the J segment 4 bases; nucleotides outside the gene matches: 12. From germline, CDR1 is DFQATT and CDR2 SNEGSKA (reference sequence). The CDR3 is 20 amino acids. The CDR3 DNA reads as TGCAGTGCTAGAGATAAGGGACTAGCGGGAGGGCCGTGGCCGTACAATGAGCAGTTCTTC. Amino acid sequence: CSARDKGLAGGPWPYNEQFF.

The chain is built from TRBV6-6 and TRBJ2-2, with D perhaps TRBD2 (6 bases). Per germline, CDR1 MNHNY and CDR2 SVGAGI (reference sequence). The CDR3 extends over 13 amino acids. V was clipped by 6 bases and J by 4 bases, with 9 bases between them. The CDR3 coding sequence is TGTGCCAGCAGGGGGGGAGCCACCGGGGAGCTGTTTTTT. It specifies CASRGGATGELFF.

The J gene is TRBJ2-1, the V gene TRBV5-1; 9 bases line up with TRBD2. The V gene end was trimmed by 0 bases and the J gene end by 7 bases; junction bases not matched to a gene: 8. CDR1 and CDR2 (germline): SGHRS, YFSETQ. The CDR3 is 16 amino acids. The CDR3 DNA reads as TGCGCCAGCAGCTTGGCCCCGCGGGGGGGCCTGAATGAGCAGTTCTTC. Protein sequence: CASSLAPRGGLNEQFF.

The chain has TRBV12-2 and TRBJ1-5. TRBV12-2 is labeled a pseudogene. The CDR3 consists of 17 residues. This CDR3 is CASRLAQYGRSNQPQHF. DNA for the CDR3: TGTGCAAGTCGCTTAGCCCAATACGGGAGGAGCAATCAGCCCCAGCATTTT.

The sample holds a few counts of this clonotype. In DNA, the CDR3 is TGTGCCAGCAGTTACCGGGACATAGGTGGCTACACCTTC. As protein: CASSYRDIGGYTF. The chain carries TRBV6-5 and TRBJ1-2, with D maybe TRBD1 (6 bases). The V and J ends lost 2 bases and 7 bases respectively, with 11 bases between them. CDR1 and CDR2 (germline): MNHEY, SVGAGI. The CDR3 sequence is 13 residues long.

This rearrangement joins TRBV3-1 to TRBJ2-3, with D unresolved. The V gene's germline CDR1 is LGHDT and CDR2 YNNKEL (reference sequence). This CDR3 is 17 amino acids long. Deletions cut 1 base from V and 0 bases from J, with 14 bases between. The CDR3 sequence: CASSQVAGVSSTDTQYF. In DNA, the CDR3 is TGTGCCAGCAGCCAAGTGGCCGGCGTCTCTAGCACAGATACGCAGTATTTT.

The chain is built from TRBV12-3 or TRBV12-4 and TRBJ2-1; 8 bases align to TRBD2. This CDR3 comprises 16 residues. The junction had 13 bases not matched to a gene; V was cut back by 3 bases and J by 9 bases. DNA of the CDR3: TGTGCCAGCAGTTTTTCCTCAAGGGGGGCGGGGGGTGAGCAGTTCTTC. Residues: CASSFSSRGAGGEQFF.

V gene TRBV29-1 combines with J gene TRBJ1-5, with unresolved D. Deletions cut 4 bases from V and 5 bases from J, with 3 bases between. The CDR3 loop spans 10 amino acids. CDR1 and CDR2 (germline): SQVTM, ANQGSEA. The CDR3 DNA reads TGCAGCGTTGTCGATCAGCCCCAGCATTTT. Protein sequence: CSVVDQPQHF.

V gene TRBV5-1 combines with J gene TRBJ2-5; unclear D gene. From germline, CDR1 is SGHRS and CDR2 YFSETQ. The CDR3 extends over 13 amino acids. Trimming pared 0 bases from V and 5 bases from J, leaving 8 bases between. The CDR3 sequence: CASSLAVHETQYF. CDR3 DNA sequence: TGCGCCAGCAGCTTGGCAGTTCACGAGACCCAGTACTTC.

This clonotype was detected many times. The chain recombines TRBV7-9 with TRBJ2-3; D is ambiguous. The germline V and J ends were trimmed by 7 bases and 0 bases, with 11 bases remaining between them. Germline CDR1 reads SEHNR; CDR2 reads FQNEAQ (reference sequence). The CDR3 sequence is 14 residues long. The CDR3 sequence is CASTSVDSTDTQYF. The CDR3 DNA is TGTGCCAGCACTTCAGTAGATAGCACAGATACGCAGTATTTT. The complete variable domain, with remaining parts taken from reference TRBV7-9 and TRBJ2-3, reads DTGVSQNPRHKITKRGQNVTFRCDPISEHNRLYWYRQTLGQGPEFLTYFQNEAQLEKSRLLSDRFSAERPKGSFSTLEIQRTEQGDSAMYLCASTSVDSTDTQYFGPGTRLTVL.

V gene TRBV11-2 combines with J gene TRBJ1-1, with unresolved D. The ends were cut back, 5 bases at V and 5 bases at J, with 9 bases in the middle. This CDR3 is built from 12 residues. From germline, CDR1 is SGHAT and CDR2 FQNNGV. For the CDR3, the DNA is TGTGCCAGCAGCGAGAAAGGGACTGAAGCTTTCTTT. It translates to CASSEKGTEAFF.

This clonotype occurred a few times. The V and J genes are TRBV6-5 and TRBJ2-3, with 8 bases lining up with TRBD2. The CDR3 contains 15 residues. With 2 bases clipped from V and 8 bases from J, the junction kept 9 bases outside the gene matches. From germline, CDR1 is MNHEY and CDR2 SVGAGI. CDR3 in amino acids: CASSYADGGAGTQYF. The CDR3, as DNA: TGTGCCAGCAGTTACGCCGACGGGGGGGCCGGTACGCAGTATTTT.

V usage is TRBV3-1 and J usage is TRBJ2-3, with D unclear. The CDR3 loop spans 17 amino acids. The germline V gene encodes CDR1 LGHDT and CDR2 YNNKEL (reference sequence). The germline V and J ends were trimmed by 6 bases and 2 bases, with 21 bases remaining between them. CDR3 sequence reads: CASSRRYSERATDTQYF. CDR3 sequence (DNA): TGTGCCAGCAGTCGACGATACAGTGAACGGGCCACAGATACGCAGTATTTT.

This clonotype was seen only a few times. The rearrangement uses TRBV28 and TRBJ2-2, with TRBD2 as a possible D gene (6 bases). The V gene lost 4 bases and the J gene lost 1 base, with 13 bases spanning the gap. Germline V lookup: CDR1 MDHEN, CDR2 SYDVKM. The length of the CDR3 is 16 residues. The CDR3 DNA is TGTGCCAGCAGTTCGGGGGTGGACGGGAACACCGGGGAGCTGTTTTTT. The encoded protein is CASSSGVDGNTGELFF.

This clonotype was seen ten or more times. This chain links TRBV12-3 or TRBV12-4 with TRBJ1-3; possibly TRBD1 for D (6 bases). V dropped 6 bases and J dropped 2 bases, with 14 bases sitting between them. The CDR3 contains 15 residues. CDR3 region: CASSPSQGTGNTIYF. The CDR3 coding sequence is TGTGCCAGCAGCCCATCCCAGGGGACTGGAAACACCATATATTTT.

The chain has TRBV11-3 and TRBJ2-4; D remains unclear. Trimming removed 4 bases from V and 3 bases from J, with 16 bases in between. CDR3 length: 16 residues. The germline gives CDR1 SGHNT, CDR2 YENEEA. The CDR3 loop is CASSSLSGRSKNIQYF. The CDR3 DNA reads TGTGCCAGCAGCTCGCTCTCTGGCAGGAGCAAAAACATTCAGTACTTC.

There are a few counts of this clonotype. The chain carries TRBV7-9 and TRBJ2-5; 9 bases are shared with TRBD2. This CDR3 spans 16 amino acids. With 1 base clipped from V and 6 bases from J, the junction kept 9 bases outside the gene matches. Germline CDR1 is SEHNR and CDR2 is FQNEAQ (reference sequence). CDR3 sequence reads: CASSLDIAGVDKTQYF. CDR3 nucleotides: TGTGCCAGCAGCTTAGACATAGCGGGGGTCGATAAGACCCAGTACTTC.

This rearrangement joins TRBV7-9 to TRBJ1-1; a possible D gene is TRBD1 (6 bases). The CDR3 spans 13 residues. The V gene lost 4 bases and the J gene lost 8 bases, with 14 bases spanning the gap. Germline V gene data show CDR1 as SEHNR and CDR2 as FQNEAQ (reference sequence). The CDR3: CASSSKEGGEAFF. The CDR3 coding sequence is TGTGCCAGCAGCTCGAAAGAGGGGGGAGAAGCTTTCTTT.

The chain recombines TRBV20-1 with TRBJ2-7; tentatively, D is TRBD2 (5 bases). Germline-derived CDR1 and CDR2 are DFQATT and SNEGSKA (reference sequence). The CDR3 extends over 13 amino acids. Trimming shortened V by 0 bases and J by 4 bases, and 10 bases separated the two germline ends. CDR3: CSARDIRGYEQYF. The CDR3 bases are TGCAGTGCTAGAGATATTCGAGGGTACGAGCAGTACTTC.

This clonotype appeared a few times. The V call is TRBV5-1, the J call TRBJ2-7; D gene uncertain. Trimming cost V 0 bases and J 4 bases, with 17 bases left between them. This CDR3 region has 16 residues. Germline V CDR1 and CDR2: SGHRS, YFSETQ. Written as DNA, the CDR3 is TGCGCCAGCAGCTTGGCCCCTTTTCGCCGAAAGTACGAGCAGTACGTC. Translating gives CASSLAPFRRKYEQYV.